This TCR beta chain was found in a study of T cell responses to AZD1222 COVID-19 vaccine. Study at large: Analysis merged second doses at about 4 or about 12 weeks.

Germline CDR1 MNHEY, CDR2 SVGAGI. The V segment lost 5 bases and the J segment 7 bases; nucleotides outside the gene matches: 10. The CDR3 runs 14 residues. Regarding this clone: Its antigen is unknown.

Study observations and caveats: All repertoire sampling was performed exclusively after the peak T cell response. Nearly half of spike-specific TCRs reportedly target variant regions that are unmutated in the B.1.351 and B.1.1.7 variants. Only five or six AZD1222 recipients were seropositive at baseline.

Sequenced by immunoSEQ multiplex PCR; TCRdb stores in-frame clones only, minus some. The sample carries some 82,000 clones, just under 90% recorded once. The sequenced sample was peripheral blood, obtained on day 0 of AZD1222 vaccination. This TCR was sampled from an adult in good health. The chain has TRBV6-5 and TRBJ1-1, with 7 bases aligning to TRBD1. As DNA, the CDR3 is TGTGCCAGCAGTACCCGACAGGGAAGGGGTGAAGCTTTCTTT. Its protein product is CASSTRQGRGEAFF.